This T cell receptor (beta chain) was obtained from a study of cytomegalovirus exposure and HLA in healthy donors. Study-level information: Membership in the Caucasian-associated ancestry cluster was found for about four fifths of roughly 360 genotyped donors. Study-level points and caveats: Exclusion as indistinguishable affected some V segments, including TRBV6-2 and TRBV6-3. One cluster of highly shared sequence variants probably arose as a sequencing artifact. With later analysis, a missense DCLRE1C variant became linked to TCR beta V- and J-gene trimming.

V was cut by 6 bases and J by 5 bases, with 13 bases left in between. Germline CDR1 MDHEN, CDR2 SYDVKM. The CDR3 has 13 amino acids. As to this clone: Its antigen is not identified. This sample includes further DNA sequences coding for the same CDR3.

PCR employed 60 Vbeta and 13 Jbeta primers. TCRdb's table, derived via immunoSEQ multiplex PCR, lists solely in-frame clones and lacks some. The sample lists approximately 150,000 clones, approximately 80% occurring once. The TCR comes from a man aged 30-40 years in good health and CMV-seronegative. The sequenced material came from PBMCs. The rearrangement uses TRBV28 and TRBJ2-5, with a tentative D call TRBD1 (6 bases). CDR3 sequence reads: CASRNRVVETQYF. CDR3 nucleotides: TGTGCCAGCAGGAACAGGGTGGTCGAGACCCAGTACTTC.